This entry features one TCR beta chain sequence. Its antigen is currently unknown. The CDR3 totals 16 residues. V lost 6 bases to trimming and J lost 3 bases; unmatched junction nucleotides: 10. Germline CDR1 reads DFQATT; CDR2 reads SNEGSKA (reference sequence). Patients chosen for sequencing had CD8+CD57+ cells that had expanded, as shown by flow cytometry. A severe acquired aplastic anemia diagnosis applied to all patients. Patients had received no therapy at the time of blood sampling. This sample is part of a study of CD8+CD57+ T cells in acquired aplastic anemia. Study summary: Mean DNA quantity obtained from sorted CD4+ and CD8+ cells was 3 to 4 ug. Points from the study as a whole: Between patients and controls, about 30 CD8+ CDR3 sequences were found in common.

CDR3 and TCR beta VDJ profiling relied on genomic DNA as the template. MiXCR, applied by TCRdb to the reads, yields one record per CDR3 protein. The top ten clones hold about 60% of a sample with about 200,000 distinct CDR3 sequences, 55% to 65% of them seen once. Sequenced input: sorted CD4+, CD8+, or CD8+CD57+ T cells (not recorded which) from PBMCs. The V and J genes are TRBV20-1 and TRBJ2-7; 14 bases fit TRBD2. This receptor was obtained from a human donor with aplastic anemia. This chain's CDR3 is CSASGTSGRPIYEQYF. The CDR3 DNA reads as TGCAGTGCCTCCGGGACTAGCGGGAGACCGATCTACGAGCAGTACTTC.